One T cell receptor (beta chain) is described in this entry. This clone occurred once. Its antigen is still unknown. Base qualities are not recorded, but no much larger clone differs from it by a single base. This sample stems from a study of blood T cell repertoires in COVID-19 (dated by TCRdb to 2020 to 2021). About the study as a whole: The collaborator samples originated in the United States, Italy and Spain and spanned the acute and convalescent phases of COVID-19. The material from the prospective study consisted of cDNA or gDNA derived from T cells, B-cell-depleted T cells, or PBMCs. The dataset comprised deeply sampled blood TCRbeta repertoires from subjects exposed to, actively infected with, or recovered from COVID-19. The repertoires were released in a freely available public database meant as a resource for research on the immune response to SARS-CoV-2. Samples were obtained from the ongoing ImmuneRACE study (first 160 participants) and from over 1,000 subjects provided by 6 global collaborators. A de-identified subject ID, COVID-19 status, age in years and sex were almost always included in the sample metadata. Where HLA class I and class II types were available, the types were taken from metadata supplied by the sample provider, not from assay-based typing.

Study-wide conclusions, independent of this receptor: How much clinical and demographic metadata was included differed by source and by participant, and the metadata was provided uncurated.

The immunoSEQ Assay, a bias-controlled multiplex PCR, was used to amplify TCRbeta CDR3 regions from genomic DNA. Per the source publication's procedure: Within the assay, amplification of reference gene primers was used to estimate how many nucleated cells each sample contained. To quantify the absolute abundance of each unique TCRbeta CDR3 rearrangement, sequence reads were collapsed and filtered. For each sample, productive Simpson clonality was calculated as the square root of Simpson's diversity index across productive rearrangements. Here the immuneACCESS table is served through TCRdb, limited to in-frame sequences with V and J called. Missing clones are a known gap in these copies; in checked studies unresolved V genes cover under half, and the rest lacks a known reason. Clonal size and the V and J genes are those of that table, whereas D and trimming came from the DNA. Within this sample are 65,000 to 80,000 clones, with approximately 90% of them counted one time only. The ten biggest clones cover approximately 4.5% of the sample.

CDR1 is given as MNHEY and CDR2 as SVGAGI, both from the germline V gene. Its CDR3 holds 14 amino acids, cysteine through phenylalanine. Just the 42-base CDR3 DNA is kept, in frame starting at base 1. V and J lose 6 bases and 0 bases, and a span of 8 bases separates them. Collaborating institutions collected whole blood in K2EDTA tubes following their own protocols. For TCRbeta analysis, collaborators shipped samples in one of three forms: frozen whole blood, isolated PBMCs, or DNA extracted from either of those sample types. Sequencing was carried out using peripheral blood. This sequence uses TRBV6-5 and TRBJ2-2, and TRBD2 may be the D gene, going by 5 matching bases. This sequence originates from a man aged 45 to 65 with active COVID-19. The CDR3 is CASRLAANTGELFF. In nucleotides, the sequence is TGTGCCAGCAGGCTAGCAGCGAACACCGGGGAGCTGTTTTTT.